These 15 T cell receptor beta chains originate from one sample sequenced in a study of technical replicates of blood from several donors. This table comes from immunoSEQ multiplex PCR, and its TCRdb copy is limited to in-frame clones, with some not included. The sample carries around 71,000 clones, roughly 90% recorded once. Specimen: T cells isolated from PBMCs. These receptors were obtained from a human donor in good health.

This chain uses TRBV7-3 with TRBJ2-1, with 10 bases lining up with TRBD2. The CDR3 sequence is 17 residues long. Trimming at V came to 5 bases and at J to 7 bases, leaving 14 bases not matched to a gene. Looked up from germline, CDR1 is SGHTA and CDR2 is FQGTGA. The CDR3 DNA follows: TGTGCCAGCAGCCCCTTGGGTCTAGCGGGAGATTGGAATGAGCAGTTCTTC. It yields the protein CASSPLGLAGDWNEQFF.

V and J are TRBV7-7 and TRBJ2-7; 9 bases agree with TRBD1. CDR1 and CDR2 (germline): SSHAT, FNYEAQ (reference sequence). The V and J ends lost 5 bases and 7 bases, in that order; junction bases with no gene match: 18. The length of the CDR3 is 17 residues. CDR3 nucleotides: TGTGCCAGCAGCCAATGGACGGACAGGGGTATGTGTAGGGAGCAGTACTTC. This translates into CASSQWTDRGMCREQYF.

This clone was seen only once. This chain joins TRBV5-6 and TRBJ2-7; D is perhaps TRBD2 (5 bases). Germline lookup yields CDR1 SGHDT and CDR2 YYEEEE. V was cut by 0 bases and J by 5 bases, with 6 bases left in between. The CDR3 consists of 12 residues. The CDR3 spells CASSLDGNEQYF. The DNA for the CDR3 is TGTGCCAGCAGCTTGGACGGGAACGAGCAGTACTTC.

The chain carries TRBV28 and TRBJ2-2, with 7 bases identical to TRBD2. Per germline, CDR1 MDHEN and CDR2 SYDVKM. The junction had 5 bases not matched to a gene; V was cut back by 2 bases and J by 2 bases. The length of the CDR3 is 16 residues. The CDR3: CASSLPGTTNTGELFF. The CDR3 DNA reads TGTGCCAGCAGTTTACCCGGGACTACTAACACCGGGGAGCTGTTTTTT.

This clone occurred a few times. The J gene is TRBJ1-5, the V gene TRBV28, with no clear D. Germline V CDR1 and CDR2: MDHEN, SYDVKM. The CDR3 is 18 amino acids. Deletions cut 4 bases from V and 2 bases from J, with 21 bases between. This CDR3 reads CASSSEYRVGIRNQPQHF. The CDR3 coding sequence is TGTGCCAGCAGTTCCGAATACAGAGTCGGAATTCGCAATCAGCCCCAGCATTTT.

This chain joins TRBV18 and TRBJ2-7, with 8 bases matching TRBD1. Germline V CDR1 and CDR2: KGHSH, LQKENI. This CDR3 contains 16 residues. With V trimmed by 3 bases and J by 3 bases, 10 bases remained unmatched. CDR3 coding DNA: TGTGCCAGCTCACCGCCCGGGACAGGACAAAGCTACGAGCAGTACTTC. The encoded protein is CASSPPGTGQSYEQYF.

The V call is TRBV28, the J call TRBJ2-3, with D perhaps TRBD1 (6 bases). V lost 2 bases and J lost 4, with 13 bases in between. CDR3 length: 15 residues. Germline CDR1 MDHEN, CDR2 SYDVKM. CDR3 sequence: CASSLVRQGPDTQYF. In DNA, the CDR3 is TGTGCCAGCAGTTTAGTTCGCCAGGGGCCAGATACGCAGTATTTT.

The chain links TRBV5-6 to TRBJ2-7; D perhaps matches TRBD2 (6 bases). CDR3 size: 13 residues. CDR1 SGHDT and CDR2 YYEEEE come from the germline V gene. V lost 4 bases and J lost 8, with 16 bases in between. The CDR3 region is CASSLPVEGKQYF. CDR3 in DNA: TGTGCCAGCAGCCTTCCTGTGGAGGGCAAGCAGTACTTC.

The rearrangement links TRBV9 to TRBJ1-4; D is unclear. V shed 2 bases and J shed 4 bases, with 9 bases lying between them. The CDR3 has 14 amino acids. CDR1 and CDR2 from the germline V gene are SGDLS and YYNGEE. CDR3 residues: CASSVTEFNEKLFF. The DNA for the CDR3 is TGTGCCAGCAGCGTCACAGAGTTTAATGAAAAACTGTTTTTT.

The rearrangement joins TRBV5-1 to TRBJ2-1; 12 bases are shared with TRBD2. Germline assignment: CDR1 SGHRS and CDR2 YFSETQ. The V and J ends lost 4 bases and 10 bases, in that order; junction bases with no gene match: 6. This CDR3 is 14 amino acids long. The DNA for the CDR3 is TGCGCCAGCAGCCCGGGACTAGCGGGTAGGGAGCAGTTCTTC. The encoded protein is CASSPGLAGREQFF. The full variable domain, in which reference TRBV5-1 and TRBJ2-1 provide the parts outside the CDR3, is KAGVTQTPRYLIKTRGQQVTLSCSPISGHRSVSWYQQTPGQGLQFLFEYFSETQRNKGNFPGRFSGRQFSNSRSEMNVSTLELGDSALYLCASSPGLAGREQFFGPGTRLTVL.

V gene TRBV7-9 combines with J gene TRBJ2-7, with D uncertain. CDR3 length equals 14 residues. Germline V CDR1 and CDR2: SEHNR, FQNEAQ (reference sequence). V dropped 1 base and J dropped 2 bases, with 9 bases sitting between them. The CDR3 nucleotides read TGTGCCAGCAGCTTAGGAGCAGGCCCCTACGAGCAGTACTTC. This encodes CASSLGAGPYEQYF.

The chain has TRBV9 and TRBJ2-1; a weak D match, TRBD2 (5 bases). Germline CDR1 and CDR2: SGDLS and YYNGEE. Between the trimmed V and J ends, which lost 3 bases and 0 bases, there was a span of 13 bases. The CDR3 has 16 amino acids. The CDR3 nucleotides are TGTGCCAGCAGCGGAGGACTGAGCAGCTCCTACAATGAGCAGTTCTTC. Amino acid sequence: CASSGGLSSSYNEQFF.

The chain joins TRBV28 to TRBJ2-2, with D unclear. The germline V gene encodes CDR1 MDHEN and CDR2 SYDVKM. This CDR3 has 15 amino acids. V lost 5 bases, J lost 2 bases, and 12 bases lay in between. CDR3 bases: TGTGCCAGCAGTAGAGGATACCGTAACACCGGGGAGCTGTTTTTT. Encoded protein: CASSRGYRNTGELFF.

The J gene is TRBJ2-7, the V gene TRBV9; a possible D gene is TRBD2 (5 bases). The germline V gene encodes CDR1 SGDLS and CDR2 YYNGEE. Trimming pared 4 bases from V and 0 bases from J, leaving 11 bases between. The CDR3 loop spans 14 amino acids. CDR3: CASSLGRDSYEQYF. DNA of the CDR3: TGTGCCAGCAGCCTCGGACGGGACTCCTACGAGCAGTACTTC.

The chain uses TRBV6-5 and TRBJ1-2; no clear D gene. The CDR3 spans 14 residues. Germline V CDR1 and CDR2: MNHEY, SVGAGI. The V gene lost 4 bases and the J gene lost 3 bases, with 12 bases spanning the gap. The CDR3 protein is CASSFIPGDYGYTF. CDR3 bases: TGTGCCAGCAGTTTTATTCCCGGAGACTATGGCTACACCTTC.